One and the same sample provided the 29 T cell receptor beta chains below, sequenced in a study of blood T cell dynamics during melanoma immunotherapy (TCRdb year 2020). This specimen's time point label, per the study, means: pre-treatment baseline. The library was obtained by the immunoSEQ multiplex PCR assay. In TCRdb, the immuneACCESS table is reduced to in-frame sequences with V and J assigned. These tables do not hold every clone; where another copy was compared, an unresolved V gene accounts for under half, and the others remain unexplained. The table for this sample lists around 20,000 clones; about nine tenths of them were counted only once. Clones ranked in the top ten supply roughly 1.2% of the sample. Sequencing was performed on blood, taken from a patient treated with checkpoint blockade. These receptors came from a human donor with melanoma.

The CDR3 nucleotides are TGTGCCAGCAGACCGGCCAGGGGTGATAGCAATCAGCCCCAGCATTTT. Encoded protein: CASRPARGDSNQPQHF. The chain combines TRBV2 with TRBJ1-5, with D tentatively TRBD1 (6 bases). Germline V CDR1 and CDR2: SNHLY, FYNNEI. The V and J ends lost 6 bases and 0 bases respectively, with 15 bases between them. The CDR3 length is 16 residues.

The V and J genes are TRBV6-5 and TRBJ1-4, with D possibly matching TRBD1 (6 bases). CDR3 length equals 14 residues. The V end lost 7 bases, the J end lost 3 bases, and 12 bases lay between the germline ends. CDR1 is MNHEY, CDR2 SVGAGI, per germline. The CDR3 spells CASKADRANEKLFF. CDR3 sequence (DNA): TGTGCCAGCAAAGCGGACAGAGCTAATGAAAAACTGTTTTTT.

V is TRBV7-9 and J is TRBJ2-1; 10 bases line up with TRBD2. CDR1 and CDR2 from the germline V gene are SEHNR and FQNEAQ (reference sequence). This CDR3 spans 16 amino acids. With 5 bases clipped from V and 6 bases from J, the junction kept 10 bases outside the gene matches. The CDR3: CASSDTGTSEGNEQFF. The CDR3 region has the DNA TGTGCCAGCAGCGACACCGGGACTAGCGAGGGCAATGAGCAGTTCTTC. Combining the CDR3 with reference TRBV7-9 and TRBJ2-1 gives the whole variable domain DTGVSQNPRHKITKRGQNVTFRCDPISEHNRLYWYRQTLGQGPEFLTYFQNEAQLEKSRLLSDRFSAERPKGSFSTLEIQRTEQGDSAMYLCASSDTGTSEGNEQFFGPGTRLTVL.

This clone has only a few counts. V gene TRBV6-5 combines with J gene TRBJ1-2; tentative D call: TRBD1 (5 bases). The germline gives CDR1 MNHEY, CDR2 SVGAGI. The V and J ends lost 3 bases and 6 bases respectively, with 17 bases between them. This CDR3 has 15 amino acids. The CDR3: CASSYSRGGADGYTF. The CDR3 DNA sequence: TGTGCCAGCAGTTATTCCCGGGGAGGGGCGGATGGCTACACCTTC.

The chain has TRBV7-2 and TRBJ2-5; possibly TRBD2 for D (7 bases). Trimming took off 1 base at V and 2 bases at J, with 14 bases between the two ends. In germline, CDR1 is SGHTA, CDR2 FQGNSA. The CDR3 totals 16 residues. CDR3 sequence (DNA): TGTGCCAGCAGCTTAGGGGGGGCTAGCGGACAAGAGACCCAGTACTTC. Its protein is CASSLGGASGQETQYF.

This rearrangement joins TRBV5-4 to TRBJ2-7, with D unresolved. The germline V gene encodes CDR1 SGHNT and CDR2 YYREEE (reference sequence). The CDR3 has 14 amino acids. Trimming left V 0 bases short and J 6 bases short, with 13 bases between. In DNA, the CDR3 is TGTGCCAGCAGCTTGGACGGTTACCTTTTCGAGCAGTACTTC. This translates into CASSLDGYLFEQYF.

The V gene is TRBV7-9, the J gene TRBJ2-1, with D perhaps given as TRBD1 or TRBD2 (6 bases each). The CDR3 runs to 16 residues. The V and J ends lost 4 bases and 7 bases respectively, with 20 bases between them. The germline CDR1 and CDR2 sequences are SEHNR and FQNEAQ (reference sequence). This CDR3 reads CASSSPAQGGRNEQFF. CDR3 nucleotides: TGTGCCAGCAGCTCCCCGGCACAGGGAGGTAGGAATGAGCAGTTCTTC.

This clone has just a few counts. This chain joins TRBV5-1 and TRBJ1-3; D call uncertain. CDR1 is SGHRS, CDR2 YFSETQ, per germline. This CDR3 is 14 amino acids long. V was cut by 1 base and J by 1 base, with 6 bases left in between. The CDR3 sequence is CASSLSESGNTIYF. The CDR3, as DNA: TGCGCCAGCAGCTTGTCAGAATCTGGAAACACCATATATTTT.

The CDR3 region has the DNA TGCAGCGCGGAGAAAAGGGGGGAAGTCCCAGATACGCAGTATTTT. This translates into CSAEKRGEVPDTQYF. The V and J genes are TRBV29-1 and TRBJ2-3; D is perhaps TRBD1 or TRBD2 (6 bases each). Trimming took off 7 bases at V and 4 bases at J, with 21 bases between the two ends. Germline CDR1 and CDR2: SQVTM and ANQGSEA. The CDR3 contains 15 residues.

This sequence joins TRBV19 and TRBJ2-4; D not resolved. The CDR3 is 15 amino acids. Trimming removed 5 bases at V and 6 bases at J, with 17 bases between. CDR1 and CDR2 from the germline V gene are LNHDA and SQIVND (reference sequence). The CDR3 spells CASSPRVTTANIQYF. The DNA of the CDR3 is TGTGCCAGTAGTCCCCGGGTCACTACGGCAAACATTCAGTACTTC.

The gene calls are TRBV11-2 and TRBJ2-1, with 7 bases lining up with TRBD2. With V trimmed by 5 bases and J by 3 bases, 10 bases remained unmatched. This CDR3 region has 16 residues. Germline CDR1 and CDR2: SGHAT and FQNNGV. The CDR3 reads CASSPRIAGNYNEQFF. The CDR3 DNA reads TGTGCCAGCAGCCCCCGTATAGCGGGTAACTACAATGAGCAGTTCTTC.

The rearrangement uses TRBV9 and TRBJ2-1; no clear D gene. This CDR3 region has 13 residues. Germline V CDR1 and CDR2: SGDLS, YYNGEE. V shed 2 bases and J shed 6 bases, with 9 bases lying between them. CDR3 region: CASSVAEGNEQFF. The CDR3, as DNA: TGTGCCAGCAGCGTGGCTGAAGGCAATGAGCAGTTCTTC.

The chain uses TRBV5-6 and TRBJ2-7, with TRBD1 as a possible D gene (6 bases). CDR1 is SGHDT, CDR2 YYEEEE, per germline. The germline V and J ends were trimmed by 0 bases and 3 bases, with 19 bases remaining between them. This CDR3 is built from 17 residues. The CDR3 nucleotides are TGTGCCAGCAGCTTGGGGAAAAGGAGAAGGGGGATCTACGAGCAGTACTTC. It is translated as CASSLGKRRRGIYEQYF.

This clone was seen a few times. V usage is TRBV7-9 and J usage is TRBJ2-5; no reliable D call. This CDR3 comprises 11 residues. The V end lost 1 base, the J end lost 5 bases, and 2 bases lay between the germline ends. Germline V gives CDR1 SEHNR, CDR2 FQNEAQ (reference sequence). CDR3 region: CASSLVETQYF. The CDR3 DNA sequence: TGTGCCAGCAGCTTAGTGGAGACCCAGTACTTC.

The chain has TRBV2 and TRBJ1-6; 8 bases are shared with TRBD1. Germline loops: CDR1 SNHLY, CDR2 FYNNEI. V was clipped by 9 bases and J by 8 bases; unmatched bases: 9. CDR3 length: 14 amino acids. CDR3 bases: TGTGCCAGGGGAGGACAGGGAAAATATTCACCCCTCCACTTT. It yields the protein CARGGQGKYSPLHF.

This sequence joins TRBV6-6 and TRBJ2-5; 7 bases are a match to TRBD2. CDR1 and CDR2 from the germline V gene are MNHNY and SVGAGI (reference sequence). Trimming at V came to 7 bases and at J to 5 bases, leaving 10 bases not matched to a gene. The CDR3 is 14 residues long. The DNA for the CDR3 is TGTGCCAGCATGTCTGGCGGGAGACCGGAGACCCAGTACTTC. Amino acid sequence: CASMSGGRPETQYF.

Here the CDR3 DNA reads TGTGCCAGCAGCTCTAGACAGAGTTATAGCAATCAGCCCCAGCATTTT. As protein: CASSSRQSYSNQPQHF. The chain recombines TRBV5-6 with TRBJ1-5; TRBD1 is a possible D gene (5 bases). V was shortened by 3 bases and J by 0 bases, with 13 bases between the two germline ends. The CDR3 spans 16 residues. Germline-derived CDR1 and CDR2 are SGHDT and YYEEEE.

This CDR3 is CASSEGKGIAKNIQYF. The CDR3 DNA follows: TGTGCCAGCAGTGAAGGGAAAGGGATAGCCAAAAACATTCAGTACTTC. The rearrangement joins TRBV2 to TRBJ2-4; D unclear. Germline assignment: CDR1 SNHLY and CDR2 FYNNEI. V gave up 1 base and J gave up 0 bases, with 10 bases separating them. This CDR3 spans 16 amino acids. Drawing the rest from reference TRBV2 and TRBJ2-4, the complete variable domain is EPEVTQTPSHQVTQMGQEVILRCVPISNHLYFYWYRQILGQKVEFLVSFYNNEISEKSEIFDDQFSVERPDGSNFTLKIRSTKLEDSAMYFCASSEGKGIAKNIQYFGAGTRLSVL.

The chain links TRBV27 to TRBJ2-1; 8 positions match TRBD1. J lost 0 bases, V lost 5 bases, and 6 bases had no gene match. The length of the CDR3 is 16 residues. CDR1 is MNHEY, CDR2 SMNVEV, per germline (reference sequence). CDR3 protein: CASSKGQASSYNEQFF. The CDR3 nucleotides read TGTGCCAGCAGTAAGGGACAGGCCTCCTCCTACAATGAGCAGTTCTTC.

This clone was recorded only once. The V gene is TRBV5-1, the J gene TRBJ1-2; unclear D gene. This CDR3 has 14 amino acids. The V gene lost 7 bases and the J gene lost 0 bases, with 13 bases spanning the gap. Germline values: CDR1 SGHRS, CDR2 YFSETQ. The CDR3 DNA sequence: TGCGCCAGCGGAGGTCATGGAGCTAACTATGGCTACACCTTC. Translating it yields CASGGHGANYGYTF.

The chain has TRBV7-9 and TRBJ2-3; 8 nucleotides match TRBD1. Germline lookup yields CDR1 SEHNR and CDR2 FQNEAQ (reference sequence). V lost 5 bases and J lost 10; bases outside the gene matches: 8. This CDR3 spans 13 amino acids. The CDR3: CASSAGQGVPQYF. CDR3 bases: TGTGCCAGCAGCGCCGGACAGGGTGTGCCGCAGTATTTT.

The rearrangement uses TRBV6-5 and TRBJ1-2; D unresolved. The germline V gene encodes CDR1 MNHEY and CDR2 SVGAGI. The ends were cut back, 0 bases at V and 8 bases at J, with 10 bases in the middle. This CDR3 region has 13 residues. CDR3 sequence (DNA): TGTGCCAGCAGTTACTCGGAACGGAGGGGCTACACCTTC. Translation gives CASSYSERRGYTF.

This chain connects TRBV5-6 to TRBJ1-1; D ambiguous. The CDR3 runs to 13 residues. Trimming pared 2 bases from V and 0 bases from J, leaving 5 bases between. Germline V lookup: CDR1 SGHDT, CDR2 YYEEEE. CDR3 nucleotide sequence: TGTGCCAGCAGCTTCGGAATGAACACTGAAGCTTTCTTT. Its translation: CASSFGMNTEAFF.

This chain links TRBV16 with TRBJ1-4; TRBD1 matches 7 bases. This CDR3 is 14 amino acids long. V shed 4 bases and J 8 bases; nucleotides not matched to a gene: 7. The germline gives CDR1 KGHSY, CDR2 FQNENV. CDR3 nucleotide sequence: TGTGCCAGCAGCCCCGACAGGGATTACGAAAAACTGTTTTTT. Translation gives CASSPDRDYEKLFF. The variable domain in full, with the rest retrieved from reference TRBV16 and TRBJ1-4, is GEEVAQTPKHLVRGEGQKAKLYCAPIKGHSYVFWYQQVLKNEFKFLISFQNENVFDETGMPKERFSAKCLPNSPCSLEIQATKLEDSAVYFCASSPDRDYEKLFFGSGTQLSVL.

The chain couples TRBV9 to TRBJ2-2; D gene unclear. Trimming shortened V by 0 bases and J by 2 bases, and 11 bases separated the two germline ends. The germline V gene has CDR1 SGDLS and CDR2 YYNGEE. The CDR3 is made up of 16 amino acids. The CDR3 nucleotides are TGTGCCAGCAGCGTAGCTGGGCGGTCTAACACCGGGGAGCTGTTTTTT. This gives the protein CASSVAGRSNTGELFF. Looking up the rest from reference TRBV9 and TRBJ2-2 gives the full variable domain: DSGVTQTPKHLITATGQRVTLRCSPRSGDLSVYWYQQSLDQGLQFLIQYYNGEERAKGNILERFSAQQFPDLHSELNLSSLELGDSALYFCASSVAGRSNTGELFFGEGSRLTVL.

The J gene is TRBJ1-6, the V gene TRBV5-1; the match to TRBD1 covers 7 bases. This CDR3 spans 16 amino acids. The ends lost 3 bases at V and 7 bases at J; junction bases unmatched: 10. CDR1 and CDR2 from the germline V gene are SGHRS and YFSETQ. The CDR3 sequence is CASSYYRGRGNSPLHF. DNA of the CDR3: TGCGCCAGCAGCTACTACAGGGGACGCGGAAATTCACCCCTCCACTTT.

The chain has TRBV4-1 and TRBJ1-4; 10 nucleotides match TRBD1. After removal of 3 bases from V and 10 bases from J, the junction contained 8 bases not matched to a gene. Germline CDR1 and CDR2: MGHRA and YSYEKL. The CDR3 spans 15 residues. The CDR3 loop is CASSQTGQGDRKLFF. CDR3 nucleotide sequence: TGCGCCAGCAGCCAGACCGGACAGGGGGACAGAAAACTGTTTTTT.

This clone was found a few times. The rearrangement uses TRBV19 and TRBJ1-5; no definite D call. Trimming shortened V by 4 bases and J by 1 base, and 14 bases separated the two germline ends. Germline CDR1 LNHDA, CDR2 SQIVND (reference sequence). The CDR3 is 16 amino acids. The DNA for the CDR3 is TGTGCCAGTAGTAAGATTAAAATAGTAAGCAATCAGCCCCAGCATTTT. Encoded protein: CASSKIKIVSNQPQHF.

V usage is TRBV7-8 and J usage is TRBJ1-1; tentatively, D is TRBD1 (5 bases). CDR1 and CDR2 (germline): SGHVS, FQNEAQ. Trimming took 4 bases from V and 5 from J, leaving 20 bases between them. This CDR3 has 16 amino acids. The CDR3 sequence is CASSSGDRIGKTEAFF. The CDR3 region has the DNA TGTGCCAGCAGCTCGGGGGACCGGATAGGGAAAACTGAAGCTTTCTTT.